One sample yielded the 5 T cell receptor beta chains listed below, sequenced in a study of T cell changes during pregnancy in multiple sclerosis. Sequenced by immunoSEQ multiplex PCR; TCRdb stores in-frame clones only, minus some. Of about 17,000 clones detected, 70% to 90% appear once; the ten largest clones hold around 12%. The source was CD8+ T cells from peripheral blood mononuclear cells, collected after pregnancy. The receptors were sampled from a female donor in good health, enrolled as a control in a pregnancy study.

The chain carries TRBV9 and TRBJ2-1; D call uncertain. Germline loops: CDR1 SGDLS, CDR2 YYNGEE. Between the trimmed V and J ends, which lost 4 bases and 8 bases, there was a span of 13 bases. The CDR3 runs to 13 residues. CDR3 sequence reads: CASSPPLFHEQFF. The CDR3 nucleotides read TGTGCCAGCAGCCCTCCCTTGTTCCATGAGCAGTTCTTC. Filled out from reference TRBV9 and TRBJ2-1, the complete variable domain reads DSGVTQTPKHLITATGQRVTLRCSPRSGDLSVYWYQQSLDQGLQFLIQYYNGEERAKGNILERFSAQQFPDLHSELNLSSLELGDSALYFCASSPPLFHEQFFGPGTRLTVL.

The chain combines TRBV12-5 with TRBJ1-2, with TRBD1 as a possible D gene (5 bases). CDR1 and CDR2 (germline): LGHNT, FRNRAP. V was clipped by 5 bases and J by 4 bases, with 14 bases between them. The CDR3 consists of 14 residues. CDR3 amino acids: CASGGATGGYGYTF. In DNA, the CDR3 is TGTGCTAGTGGTGGGGCGACGGGAGGCTATGGCTACACCTTC.

The genes are TRBV6-4 and TRBJ2-1; 12 bases align to TRBD2. This CDR3 contains 14 residues. Germline loops: CDR1 MRHNA, CDR2 SNTAGT. The J segment lost 8 bases and the V segment lost 3 bases, leaving 2 bases of the junction unmatched. CDR3 sequence: CASSETSGSDEQFF. CDR3 coding DNA: TGTGCCAGCAGTGAGACTAGCGGGAGTGATGAGCAGTTCTTC.

This clone has just one count. The chain joins TRBV19 to TRBJ2-5; TRBD2 aligns across 9 bases. The J segment lost 2 bases and the V segment lost 5 bases, leaving 6 bases of the junction unmatched. From germline, CDR1 is LNHDA and CDR2 SQIVND (reference sequence). The length of the CDR3 is 15 residues. Here the CDR3 reads CASSSRLAVQETQYF. CDR3 sequence (DNA): TGTGCCAGTAGTTCTCGACTAGCGGTACAAGAGACCCAGTACTTC.

Only one count was recorded for this clone. The chain combines TRBV4-2 with TRBJ2-3; D is possibly TRBD2 (5 bases). Trimming removed 4 bases from V and 1 base from J, with 12 bases in between. The germline CDR1 and CDR2 sequences are LGHNA and YNFKEQ. This CDR3 is built from 15 residues. The CDR3 DNA is TGTGCCAGCAGCCCCTCACGGGATGGCACAGATACGCAGTATTTT. Encoded protein: CASSPSRDGTDTQYF.